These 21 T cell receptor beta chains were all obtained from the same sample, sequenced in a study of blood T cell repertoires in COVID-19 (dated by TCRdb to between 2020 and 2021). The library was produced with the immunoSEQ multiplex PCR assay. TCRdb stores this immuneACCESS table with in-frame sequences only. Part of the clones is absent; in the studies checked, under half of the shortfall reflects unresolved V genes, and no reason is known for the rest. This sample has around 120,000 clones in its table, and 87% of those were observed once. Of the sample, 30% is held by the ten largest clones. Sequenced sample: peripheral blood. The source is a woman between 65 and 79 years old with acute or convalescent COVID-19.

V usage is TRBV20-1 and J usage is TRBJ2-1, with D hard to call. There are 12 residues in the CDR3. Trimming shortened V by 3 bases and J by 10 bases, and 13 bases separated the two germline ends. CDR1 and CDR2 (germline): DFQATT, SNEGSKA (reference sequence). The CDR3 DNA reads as TGCAGTGCTAGTGTCGGTCAAGAAGAGCAGTTCTTC. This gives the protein CSASVGQEEQFF.

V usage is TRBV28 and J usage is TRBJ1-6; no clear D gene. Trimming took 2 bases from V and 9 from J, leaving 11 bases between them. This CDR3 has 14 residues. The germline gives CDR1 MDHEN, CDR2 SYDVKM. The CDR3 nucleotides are TGTGCCAGCAGTTTAGGAGGGTCGGGTTCACCCCTCCACTTT. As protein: CASSLGGSGSPLHF.

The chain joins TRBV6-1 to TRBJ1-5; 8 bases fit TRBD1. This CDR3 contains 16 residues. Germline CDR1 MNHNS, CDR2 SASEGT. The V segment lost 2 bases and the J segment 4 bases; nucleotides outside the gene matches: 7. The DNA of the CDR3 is TGTGCCAGCAGTGAACCGACGACAGGGGTTAATCAGCCCCAGCATTTT. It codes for CASSEPTTGVNQPQHF.

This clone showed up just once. The CDR3, as DNA: TGCGCCAGCAGCAGCAGTGGGGGCTCCCCTGGAAACACCATATATTTT. It translates to CASSSSGGSPGNTIYF. The chain has TRBV5-1 and TRBJ1-3; tentative D call: TRBD1 (6 bases). V was cut by 4 bases and J by 2 bases, with 16 bases left in between. The germline V gene has CDR1 SGHRS and CDR2 YFSETQ. The CDR3 is 16 amino acids.

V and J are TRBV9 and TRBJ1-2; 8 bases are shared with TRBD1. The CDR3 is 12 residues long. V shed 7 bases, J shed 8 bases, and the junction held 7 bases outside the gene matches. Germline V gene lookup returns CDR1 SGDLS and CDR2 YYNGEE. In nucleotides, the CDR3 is TGTGCCAGCCAGACAGGGGTGCAGGGCTACACCTTC. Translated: CASQTGVQGYTF.

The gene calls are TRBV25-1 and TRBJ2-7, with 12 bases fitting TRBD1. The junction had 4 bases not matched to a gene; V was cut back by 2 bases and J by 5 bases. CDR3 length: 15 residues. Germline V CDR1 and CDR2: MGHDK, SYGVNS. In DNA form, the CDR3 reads TGTGCCAGCAGTGAACTTGGGACAGGGGGCCACGAGCAGTACTTC. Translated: CASSELGTGGHEQYF.

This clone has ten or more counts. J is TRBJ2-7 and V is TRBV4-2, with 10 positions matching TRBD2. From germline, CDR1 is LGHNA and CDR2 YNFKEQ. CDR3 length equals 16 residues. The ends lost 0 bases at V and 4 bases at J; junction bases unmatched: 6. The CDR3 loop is CASSQDSASGGYEQYF. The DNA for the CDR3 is TGTGCCAGCAGCCAAGATTCGGCTAGCGGGGGATACGAGCAGTACTTC.

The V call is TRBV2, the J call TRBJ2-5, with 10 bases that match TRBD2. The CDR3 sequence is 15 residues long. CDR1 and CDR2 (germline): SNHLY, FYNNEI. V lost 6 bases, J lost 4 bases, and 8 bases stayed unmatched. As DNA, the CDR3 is TGTGCCAGCAGATCCGGGACTAGCGCCGTAGAGACCCAGTACTTC. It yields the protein CASRSGTSAVETQYF.

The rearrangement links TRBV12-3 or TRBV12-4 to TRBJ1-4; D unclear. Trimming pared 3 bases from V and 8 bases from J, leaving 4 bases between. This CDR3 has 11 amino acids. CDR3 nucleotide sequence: TGTGCCAGCAGTTTGGGCGAAAAACTGTTTTTT. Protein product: CASSLGEKLFF.

The CDR3 loop is CASSLFESSHEQYF. The CDR3 DNA follows: TGTGCCAGCAGCCTGTTCGAAAGCTCACACGAGCAGTACTTC. V is TRBV7-9 and J is TRBJ2-7, with unresolved D. The germline V gene encodes CDR1 SEHNR and CDR2 FQNEAQ (reference sequence). This CDR3 spans 14 amino acids. The V gene lost 5 bases and the J gene lost 5 bases, with 16 bases spanning the gap.

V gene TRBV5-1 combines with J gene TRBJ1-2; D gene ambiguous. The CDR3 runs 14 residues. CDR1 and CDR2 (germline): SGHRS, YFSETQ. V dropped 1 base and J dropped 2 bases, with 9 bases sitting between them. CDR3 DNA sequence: TGCGCCAGCAGCTTGACATTCCTCAACTATGGCTACACCTTC. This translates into CASSLTFLNYGYTF.

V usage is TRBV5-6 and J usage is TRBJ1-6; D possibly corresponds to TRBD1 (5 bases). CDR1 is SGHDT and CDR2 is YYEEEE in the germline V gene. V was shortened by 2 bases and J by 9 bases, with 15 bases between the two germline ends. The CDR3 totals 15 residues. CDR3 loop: CASSFRAAPGSPLHF. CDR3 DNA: TGTGCCAGCAGCTTCAGGGCGGCACCGGGTTCACCCCTCCACTTT.

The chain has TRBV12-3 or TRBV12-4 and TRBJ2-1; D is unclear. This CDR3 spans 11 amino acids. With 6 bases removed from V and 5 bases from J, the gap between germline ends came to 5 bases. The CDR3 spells CASRRDNEQFF. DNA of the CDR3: TGTGCCAGCAGGCGAGACAATGAGCAGTTCTTC.

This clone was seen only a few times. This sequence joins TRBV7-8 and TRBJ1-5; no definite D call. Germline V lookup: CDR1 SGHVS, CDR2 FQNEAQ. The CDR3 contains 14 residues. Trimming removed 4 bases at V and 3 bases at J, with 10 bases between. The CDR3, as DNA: TGTGCCAGCAGCTCGCGGCAAATCAATCAGCCCCAGCATTTT. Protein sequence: CASSSRQINQPQHF.

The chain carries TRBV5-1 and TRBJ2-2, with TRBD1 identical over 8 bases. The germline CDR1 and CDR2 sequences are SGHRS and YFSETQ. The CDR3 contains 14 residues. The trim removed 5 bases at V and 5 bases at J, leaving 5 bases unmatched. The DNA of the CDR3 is TGCGCCAGCAGGCCAGGGGGCTCAACCGGGGAGCTGTTTTTT. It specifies CASRPGGSTGELFF.

The CDR3: CAWSLGVGGNQPQHF. The CDR3 bases are TGTGCCTGGAGTTTAGGAGTAGGGGGCAATCAGCCCCAGCATTTT. The chain couples TRBV30 to TRBJ1-5; TRBD1 might be the D (5 bases). This CDR3 spans 15 amino acids. Trimming cost V 2 bases and J 2 bases, with 13 bases left between them. Germline CDR1 and CDR2: GTSNPN and SVGIG (reference sequence).

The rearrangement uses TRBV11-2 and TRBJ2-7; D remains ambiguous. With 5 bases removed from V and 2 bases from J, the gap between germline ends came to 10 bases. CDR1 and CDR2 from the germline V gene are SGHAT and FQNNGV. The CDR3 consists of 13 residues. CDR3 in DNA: TGTGCCAGCAGCGCGACATTCACCTACGAGCAGTACTTC. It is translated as CASSATFTYEQYF. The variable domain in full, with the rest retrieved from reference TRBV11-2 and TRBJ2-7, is EAGVAQSPRYKIIEKRQSVAFWCNPISGHATLYWYQQILGQGPKLLIQFQNNGVVDDSQLPKDRFSAERLKGVDSTLKIQPAKLEDSAVYLCASSATFTYEQYFGPGTRLTVT.

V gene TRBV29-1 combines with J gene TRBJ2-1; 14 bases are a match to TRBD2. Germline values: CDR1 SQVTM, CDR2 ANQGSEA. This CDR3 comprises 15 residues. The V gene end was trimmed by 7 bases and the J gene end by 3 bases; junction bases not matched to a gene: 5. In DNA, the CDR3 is TGCAGCGCTACGGGGACTAGCGGGGGCTACAATGAGCAGTTCTTC. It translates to CSATGTSGGYNEQFF.

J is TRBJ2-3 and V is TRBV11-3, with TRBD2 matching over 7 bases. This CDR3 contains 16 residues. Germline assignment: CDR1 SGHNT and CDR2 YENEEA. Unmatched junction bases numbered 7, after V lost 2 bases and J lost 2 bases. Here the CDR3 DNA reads TGTGCCAGCAGCTTAAGCGGGAACCCGACCACAGATACGCAGTATTTT. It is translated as CASSLSGNPTTDTQYF.

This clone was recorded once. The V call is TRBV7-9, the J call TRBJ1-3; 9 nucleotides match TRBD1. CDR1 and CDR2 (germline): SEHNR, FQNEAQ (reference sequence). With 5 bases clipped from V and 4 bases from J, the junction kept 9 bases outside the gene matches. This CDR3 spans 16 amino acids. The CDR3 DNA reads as TGTGCCAGCAGCCCGCGGACAGGGGCGGAAGGAAACACCATATATTTT. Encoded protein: CASSPRTGAEGNTIYF.

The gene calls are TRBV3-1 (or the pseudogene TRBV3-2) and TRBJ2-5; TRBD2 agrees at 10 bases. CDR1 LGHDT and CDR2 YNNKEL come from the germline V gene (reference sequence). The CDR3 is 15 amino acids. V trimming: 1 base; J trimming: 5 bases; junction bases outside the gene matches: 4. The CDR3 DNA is TGTGCCAGCAGCCAAGTAGCGGGGGGTTGGGAGACCCAGTACTTC. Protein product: CASSQVAGGWETQYF.